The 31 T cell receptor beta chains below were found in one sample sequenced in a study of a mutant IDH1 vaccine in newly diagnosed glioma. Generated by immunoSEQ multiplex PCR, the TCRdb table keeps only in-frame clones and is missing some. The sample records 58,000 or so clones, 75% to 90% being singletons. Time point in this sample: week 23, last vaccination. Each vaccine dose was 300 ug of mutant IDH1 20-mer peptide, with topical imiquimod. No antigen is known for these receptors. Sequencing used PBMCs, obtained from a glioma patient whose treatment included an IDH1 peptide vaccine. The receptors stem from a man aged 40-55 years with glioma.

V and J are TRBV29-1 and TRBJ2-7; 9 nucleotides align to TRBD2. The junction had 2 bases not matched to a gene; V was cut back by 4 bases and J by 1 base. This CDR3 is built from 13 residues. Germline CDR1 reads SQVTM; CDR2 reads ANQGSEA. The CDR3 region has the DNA TGCAGCGTTGGCCTAGCGGGATCCTACGAGCAGTACTTC. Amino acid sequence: CSVGLAGSYEQYF.

CDR3 nucleotide sequence: TGCGCCAGCAGCCAGCGGGGGGGGCAAGAGACCCAGTACTTC. Translated: CASSQRGGQETQYF. V and J are TRBV4-1 and TRBJ2-5, with 9 bases lining up with TRBD2. The length of the CDR3 is 14 residues. Unmatched junction bases numbered 1, after V lost 3 bases and J lost 2 bases. Germline CDR1 is MGHRA and CDR2 is YSYEKL.

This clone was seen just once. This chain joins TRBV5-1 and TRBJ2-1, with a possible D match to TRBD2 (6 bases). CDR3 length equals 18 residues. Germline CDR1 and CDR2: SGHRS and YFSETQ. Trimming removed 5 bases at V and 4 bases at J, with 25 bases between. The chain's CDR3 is CASRRTWGEPTPYNEQFF. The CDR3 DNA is TGCGCCAGCAGACGAACATGGGGGGAACCCACCCCGTACAATGAGCAGTTCTTC.

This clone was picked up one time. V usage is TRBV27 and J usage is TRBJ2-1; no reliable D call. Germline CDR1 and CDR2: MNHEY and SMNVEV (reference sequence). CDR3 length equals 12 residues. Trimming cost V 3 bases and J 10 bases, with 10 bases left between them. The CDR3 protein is CASSFSAQEQFF. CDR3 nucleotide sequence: TGTGCCAGCAGTTTTTCCGCCCAGGAGCAGTTCTTC.

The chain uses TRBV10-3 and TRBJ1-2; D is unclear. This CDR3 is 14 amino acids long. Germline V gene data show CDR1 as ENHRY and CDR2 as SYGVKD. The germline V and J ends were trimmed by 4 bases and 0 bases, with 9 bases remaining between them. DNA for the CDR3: TGTGCCATCAGTGTTGAATTAGCTAACTATGGCTACACCTTC. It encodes CAISVELANYGYTF.

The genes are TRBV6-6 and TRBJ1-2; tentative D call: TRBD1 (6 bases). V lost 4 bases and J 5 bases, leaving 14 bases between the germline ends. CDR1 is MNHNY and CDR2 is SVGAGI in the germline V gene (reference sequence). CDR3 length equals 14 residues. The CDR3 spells CASSSQGQSYGYTF. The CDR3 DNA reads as TGTGCCAGCAGTTCCCAGGGGCAATCGTATGGCTACACCTTC.

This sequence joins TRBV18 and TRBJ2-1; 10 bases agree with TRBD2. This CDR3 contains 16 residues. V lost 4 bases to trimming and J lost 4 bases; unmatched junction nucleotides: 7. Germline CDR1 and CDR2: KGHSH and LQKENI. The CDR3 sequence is CASSQRTSGDYNEQFF. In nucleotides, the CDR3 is TGTGCCAGCTCACAAAGGACTAGCGGAGATTACAATGAGCAGTTCTTC.

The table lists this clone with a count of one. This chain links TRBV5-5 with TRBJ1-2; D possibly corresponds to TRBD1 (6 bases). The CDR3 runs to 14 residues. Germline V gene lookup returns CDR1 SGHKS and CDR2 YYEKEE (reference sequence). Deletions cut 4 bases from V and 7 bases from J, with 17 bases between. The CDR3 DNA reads TGTGCCAGCAGCACCCGGACAGCCGAAAGTGGCTACACCTTC. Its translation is CASSTRTAESGYTF.

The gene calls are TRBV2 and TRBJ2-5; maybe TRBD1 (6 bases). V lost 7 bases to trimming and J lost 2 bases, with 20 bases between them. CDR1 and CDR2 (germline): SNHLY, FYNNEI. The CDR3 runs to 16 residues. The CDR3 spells CASTVTGLSGQETQYF. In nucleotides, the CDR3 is TGTGCCAGCACCGTTACAGGGTTGAGCGGACAAGAGACCCAGTACTTC.

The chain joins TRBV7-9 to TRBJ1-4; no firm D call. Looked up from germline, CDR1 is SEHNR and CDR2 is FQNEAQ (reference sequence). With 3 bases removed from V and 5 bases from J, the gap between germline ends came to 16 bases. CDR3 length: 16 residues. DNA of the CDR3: TGTGCCAGCAGCTTTCCCGGCTCGGTGGGAAATGAAAAACTGTTTTTT. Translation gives CASSFPGSVGNEKLFF.

The CDR3 nucleotides are TGTGCCAGCTCACCGAGTGGCTCTGGGGCCAACGTCCTGACTTTC. Amino acids: CASSPSGSGANVLTF. This chain uses TRBV18 with TRBJ2-6; D gene unclear. This CDR3 has 15 amino acids. CDR1 and CDR2 from the germline V gene are KGHSH and LQKENI. V lost 3 bases to trimming and J lost 0 bases, with 6 bases between them.

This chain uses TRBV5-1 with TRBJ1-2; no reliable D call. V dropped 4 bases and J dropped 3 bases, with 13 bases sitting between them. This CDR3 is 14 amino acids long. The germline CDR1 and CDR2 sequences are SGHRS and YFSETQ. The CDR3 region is CASSPRTADYGYTF. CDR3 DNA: TGCGCCAGCAGCCCGAGGACTGCGGACTATGGCTACACCTTC.

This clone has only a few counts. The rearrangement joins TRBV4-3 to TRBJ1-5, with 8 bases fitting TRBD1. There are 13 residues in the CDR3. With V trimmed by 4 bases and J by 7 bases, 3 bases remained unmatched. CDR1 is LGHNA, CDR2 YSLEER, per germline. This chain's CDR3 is CASSLDRAQPQHF. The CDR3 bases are TGCGCCAGCAGCCTGGACAGGGCACAGCCCCAGCATTTT.

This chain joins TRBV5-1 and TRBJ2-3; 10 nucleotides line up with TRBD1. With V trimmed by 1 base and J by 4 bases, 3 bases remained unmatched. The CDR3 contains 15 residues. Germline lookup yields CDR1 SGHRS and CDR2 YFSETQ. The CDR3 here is CASSLLGQGSDTQYF. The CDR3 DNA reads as TGCGCCAGCAGCTTGTTGGGACAGGGGTCAGATACGCAGTATTTT.

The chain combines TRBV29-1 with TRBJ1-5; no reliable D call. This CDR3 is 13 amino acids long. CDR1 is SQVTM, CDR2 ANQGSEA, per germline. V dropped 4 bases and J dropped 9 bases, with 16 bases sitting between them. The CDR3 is CSVVTASGLPQHF. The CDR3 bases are TGCAGCGTTGTCACAGCATCAGGATTGCCCCAGCATTTT.

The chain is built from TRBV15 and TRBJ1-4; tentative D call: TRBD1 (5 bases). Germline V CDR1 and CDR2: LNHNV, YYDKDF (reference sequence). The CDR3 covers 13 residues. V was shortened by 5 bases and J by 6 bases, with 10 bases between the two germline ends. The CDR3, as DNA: TGTGCCACCAGCGAGGGACCCGATGAAAAACTGTTTTTT. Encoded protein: CATSEGPDEKLFF.

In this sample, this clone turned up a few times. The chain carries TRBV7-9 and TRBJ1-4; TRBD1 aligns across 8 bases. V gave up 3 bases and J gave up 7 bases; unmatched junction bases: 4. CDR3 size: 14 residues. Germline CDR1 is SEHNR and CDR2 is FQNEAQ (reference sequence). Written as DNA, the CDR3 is TGTGCCAGCAGCTTTGGACAGGGTGGTGAAAAACTGTTTTTT. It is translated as CASSFGQGGEKLFF.

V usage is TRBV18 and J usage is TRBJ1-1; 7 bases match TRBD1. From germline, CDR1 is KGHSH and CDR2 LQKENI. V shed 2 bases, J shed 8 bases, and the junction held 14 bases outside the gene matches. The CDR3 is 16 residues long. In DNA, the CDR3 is TGTGCCAGCTCACCAGTTTCTCAACAGGGGCGCCAAGAAGCTTTCTTT. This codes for CASSPVSQQGRQEAFF.

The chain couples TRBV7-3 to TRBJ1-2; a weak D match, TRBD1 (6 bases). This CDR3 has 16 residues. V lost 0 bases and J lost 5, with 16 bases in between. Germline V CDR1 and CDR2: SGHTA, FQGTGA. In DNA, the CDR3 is TGTGCCAGCAGCTTAACGTGGACAGCACGTCTATATGGCTACACCTTC. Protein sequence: CASSLTWTARLYGYTF.

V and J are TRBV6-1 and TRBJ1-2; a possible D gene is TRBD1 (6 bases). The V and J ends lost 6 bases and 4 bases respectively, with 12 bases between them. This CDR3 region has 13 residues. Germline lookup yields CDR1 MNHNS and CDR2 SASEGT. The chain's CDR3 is CASRSGEAYGYTF. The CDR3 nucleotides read TGTGCCAGCAGATCAGGGGAGGCCTATGGCTACACCTTC.

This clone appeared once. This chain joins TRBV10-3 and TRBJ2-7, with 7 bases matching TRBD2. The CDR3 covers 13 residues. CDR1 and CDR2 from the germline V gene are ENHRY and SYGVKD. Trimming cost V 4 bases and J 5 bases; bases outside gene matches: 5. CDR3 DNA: TGTGCCATCAGTGTGGTGGGAGGGGACGAGCAGTACTTC. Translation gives CAISVVGGDEQYF.

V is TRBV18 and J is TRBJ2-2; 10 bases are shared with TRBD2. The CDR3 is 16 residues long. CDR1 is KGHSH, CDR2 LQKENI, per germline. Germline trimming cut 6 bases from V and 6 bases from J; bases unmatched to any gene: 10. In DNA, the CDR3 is TGTGCCAGCTCTTTTGCCCTAGCGGGAGCTTCCGGGGAGCTGTTTTTT. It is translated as CASSFALAGASGELFF. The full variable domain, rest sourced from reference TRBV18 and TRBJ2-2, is NAGVMQNPRHLVRRRGQEARLRCSPMKGHSHVYWYRQLPEEGLKFMVYLQKENIIDESGMPKERFSAEFPKEGPSILRIQQVVRGDSAAYFCASSFALAGASGELFFGEGSRLTVL.

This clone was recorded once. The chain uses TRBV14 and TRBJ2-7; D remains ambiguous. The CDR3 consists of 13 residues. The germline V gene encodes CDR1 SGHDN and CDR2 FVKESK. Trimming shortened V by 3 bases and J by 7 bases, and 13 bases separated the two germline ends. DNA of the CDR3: TGTGCCAGCAGCCACGCGTTTTGGAGAGAGCAGTACTTC. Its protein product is CASSHAFWREQYF.

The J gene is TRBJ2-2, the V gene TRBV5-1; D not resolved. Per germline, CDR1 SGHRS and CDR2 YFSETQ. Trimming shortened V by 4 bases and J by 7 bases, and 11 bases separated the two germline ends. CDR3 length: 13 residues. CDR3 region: CASSTPSGGELFF. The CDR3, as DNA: TGCGCCAGCAGCACGCCTTCCGGCGGGGAGCTGTTTTTT.

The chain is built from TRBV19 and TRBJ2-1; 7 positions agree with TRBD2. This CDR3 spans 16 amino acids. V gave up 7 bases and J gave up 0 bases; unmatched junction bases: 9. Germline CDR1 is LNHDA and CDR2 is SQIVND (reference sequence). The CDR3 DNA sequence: TGTGCCAGTACCGGTTCTAGCGGACGCTCCTACAATGAGCAGTTCTTC. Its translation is CASTGSSGRSYNEQFF.

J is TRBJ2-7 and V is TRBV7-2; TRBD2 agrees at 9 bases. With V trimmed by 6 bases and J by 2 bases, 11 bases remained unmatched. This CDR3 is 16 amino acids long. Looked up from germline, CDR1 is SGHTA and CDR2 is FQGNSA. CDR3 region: CASSDLAGSWAYEQYF. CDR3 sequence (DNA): TGTGCCAGCAGTGACCTAGCGGGGAGTTGGGCCTACGAGCAGTACTTC.

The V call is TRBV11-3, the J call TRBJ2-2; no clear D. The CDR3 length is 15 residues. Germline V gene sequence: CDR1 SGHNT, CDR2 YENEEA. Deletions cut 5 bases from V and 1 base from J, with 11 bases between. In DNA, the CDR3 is TGTGCCAGCAGCCCCCTTTTGGGGAACACCGGGGAGCTGTTTTTT. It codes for CASSPLLGNTGELFF.

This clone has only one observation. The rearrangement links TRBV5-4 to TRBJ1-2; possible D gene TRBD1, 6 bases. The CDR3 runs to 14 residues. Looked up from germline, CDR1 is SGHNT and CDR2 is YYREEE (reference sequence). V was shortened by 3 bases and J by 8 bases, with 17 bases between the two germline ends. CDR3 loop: CASSSSGATFGYTF. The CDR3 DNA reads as TGTGCCAGCAGCTCGTCGGGGGCGACCTTCGGCTACACCTTC.

DNA of the CDR3: TGCAGTGCCATGGTTTCATATGGCTACACCTTC. Protein sequence: CSAMVSYGYTF. This sequence joins TRBV20-1 and TRBJ1-2; no definite D call. The CDR3 is 11 amino acids. V lost 6 bases and J lost 5, with 10 bases in between. The germline V gene has CDR1 DFQATT and CDR2 SNEGSKA (reference sequence).

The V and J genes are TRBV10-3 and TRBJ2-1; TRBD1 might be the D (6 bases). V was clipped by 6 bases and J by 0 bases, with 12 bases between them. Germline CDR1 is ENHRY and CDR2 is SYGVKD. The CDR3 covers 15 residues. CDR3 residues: CAISSGTPSYNEQFF. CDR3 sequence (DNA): TGTGCCATCAGCTCCGGGACACCCTCCTACAATGAGCAGTTCTTC.

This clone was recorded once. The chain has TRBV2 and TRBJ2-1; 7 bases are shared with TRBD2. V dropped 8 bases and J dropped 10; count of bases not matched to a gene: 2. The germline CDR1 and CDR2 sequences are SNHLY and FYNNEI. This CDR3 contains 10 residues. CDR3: CASGRDEQFF. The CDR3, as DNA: TGTGCCAGCGGGAGGGACGAGCAGTTCTTC.